This entry concerns a single TCR beta chain. Germline V gives CDR1 MGHRA, CDR2 YSYEKL. The CDR3 is made up of 12 amino acids. V lost 0 bases and J lost 8, with 5 bases in between. These data belong to a study of neoadjuvant nivolumab and ipilimumab in lung cancer. Measured with immunoSEQ multiplex PCR; TCRdb has only the in-frame clones, and not every one. The sample has approximately 35,000 clones, approximately 92% seen once; the top ten hold approximately 2%. This clonotype was obtained from an adult with non-small cell lung cancer. The chain recombines TRBV4-1 with TRBJ2-4; D possibly corresponds to TRBD2 (5 bases). The material sequenced was peripheral blood, taken after neoadjuvant nivolumab, alone or with ipilimumab, at or shortly before surgery. Here the CDR3 DNA reads TGCGCCAGCAGCCAAGACGGGGACATTCAGTACTTC. Translating it yields CASSQDGDIQYF.